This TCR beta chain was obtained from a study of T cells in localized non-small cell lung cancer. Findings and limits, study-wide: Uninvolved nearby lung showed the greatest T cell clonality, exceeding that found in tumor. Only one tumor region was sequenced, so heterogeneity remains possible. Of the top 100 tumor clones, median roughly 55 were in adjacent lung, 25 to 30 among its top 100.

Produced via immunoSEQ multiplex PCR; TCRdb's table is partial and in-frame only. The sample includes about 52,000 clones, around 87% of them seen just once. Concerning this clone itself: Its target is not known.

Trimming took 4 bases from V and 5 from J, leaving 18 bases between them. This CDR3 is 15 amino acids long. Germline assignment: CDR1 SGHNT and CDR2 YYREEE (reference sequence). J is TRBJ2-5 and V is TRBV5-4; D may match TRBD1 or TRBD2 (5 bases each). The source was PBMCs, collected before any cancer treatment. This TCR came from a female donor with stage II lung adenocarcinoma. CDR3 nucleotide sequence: TGTGCCAGCAGCCCTGGGACCAGGGTCGGGGAGACCCAGTACTTC. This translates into CASSPGTRVGETQYF.